This T cell receptor beta chain was captured in a study of blood T cell repertoires in COVID-19. Study information: Donors in the United States, Italy and Spain gave samples during acute or convalescent COVID-19. Sources were T cells, B-cell-depleted T cells, or PBMCs; the material itself was cDNA or gDNA.

The germline gives CDR1 MDHEN, CDR2 SYDVKM. CDR3 length: 16 amino acids. Germline trimming cut 4 bases from V and 7 bases from J; bases unmatched to any gene: 10. Methods used by the authors: By means of reference gene primer amplification, nucleated cell counts were estimated. Profiling relied on immunoSEQ multiplex PCR, and the TCRdb table lists in-frame clones only, not all of them. Clone size and V and J calls were adopted from that table, with D and trimming inferred from the DNA. The sample consists of about 180,000 clones, 85% to 90% of them appearing once. This chain uses TRBV28 with TRBJ2-7, with 13 bases aligning to TRBD2. Input material: peripheral blood. This clonotype was sampled from a man between 70 and 80 years old with active or convalescent COVID-19. The CDR3 nucleotides are TGTGCCAGCAGTTCCCCCGGGACTAGCGGGGATGGGGAGCAGTACTTC. Translation: CASSSPGTSGDGEQYF.